This passage covers 30 T cell receptor beta chains from one sample sequenced in a study of shared clonotypes between healthy human individuals. Repertoires were generated with immunoSEQ multiplex PCR, while TCRdb's copy carries only in-frame clones and drops some. In the table there are about 380,000 clones, around 96% of which are singletons. Sequencing input: memory CD8+ T cells sorted from blood. Subset described: CD45RO+ cells pooled with CCR7-negative TemRA cells. The receptors shown here come from a man aged 25 to 45 in good health.

The chain recombines TRBV2 with TRBJ2-3; D is ambiguous. CDR1 and CDR2 from the germline V gene are SNHLY and FYNNEI. The CDR3 has 14 amino acids. V was trimmed by 10 bases and J by 0 bases, leaving 14 bases between them. CDR3 protein: CAKRAPTSTDTQYF. CDR3 nucleotide sequence: TGTGCCAAGCGCGCGCCCACAAGCACAGATACGCAGTATTTT.

The chain recombines TRBV6-5 with TRBJ1-2; 7 positions agree with TRBD1. Germline V gene lookup returns CDR1 MNHEY and CDR2 SVGAGI. This CDR3 contains 15 residues. With 6 bases clipped from V and 1 base from J, the junction kept 8 bases outside the gene matches. The CDR3 bases are TGTGCCAGCAGGGGGACAGCACCTGATAACTATGGCTACACCTTC. Translating gives CASRGTAPDNYGYTF.

This clone was observed a single time. The chain combines TRBV5-1 with TRBJ2-5; 9 bases line up with TRBD1. CDR3 length: 16 residues. Trimming took 1 base from V and 2 from J; bases not matched to a gene: 6. CDR1 is SGHRS and CDR2 is YFSETQ in the germline V gene. The DNA for the CDR3 is TGCGCCAGCAGCTTGACTGGACAGGGGTGGCAAGAGACCCAGTACTTC. Amino acids: CASSLTGQGWQETQYF.

CDR3 region: CASRNRDSTIGELFF. As DNA, the CDR3 is TGTGCCAGCAGGAACCGGGACAGCACAATCGGGGAGCTGTTTTTT. The rearrangement links TRBV6-5 to TRBJ2-2, with TRBD1 identical over 7 bases. This CDR3 contains 15 residues. The junction had 11 bases not matched to a gene; V was cut back by 6 bases and J by 7 bases. Germline CDR1 and CDR2: MNHEY and SVGAGI.

This chain connects TRBV5-1 to TRBJ2-5; TRBD1 matches at 8 bases. V was clipped by 3 bases and J by 1 base; unmatched bases: 11. This CDR3 contains 17 residues. The germline V gene has CDR1 SGHRS and CDR2 YFSETQ. In DNA, the CDR3 is TGCGCCAGCAGCTATAATGTACCGGACAGGGTCCAAGAGACCCAGTACTTC. This translates into CASSYNVPDRVQETQYF.

The chain is built from TRBV5-1 and TRBJ2-1; D not resolved. Germline V gene lookup returns CDR1 SGHRS and CDR2 YFSETQ. The CDR3 covers 12 residues. V was pared by 0 bases and J by 5 bases, with 3 bases between. CDR3 residues: CASSLGHNEQFF. In DNA form, the CDR3 reads TGCGCCAGCAGCTTGGGACACAATGAGCAGTTCTTC.

V gene TRBV27 combines with J gene TRBJ1-1; 8 bases are a match to TRBD1. This CDR3 is built from 13 residues. CDR1 MNHEY and CDR2 SMNVEV come from the germline V gene (reference sequence). V shed 7 bases, J shed 6 bases, and the junction held 7 bases outside the gene matches. The CDR3 DNA is TGTGCCAGCATCGCACAGGGGGGGGCTGAAGCTTTCTTT. The encoded protein is CASIAQGGAEAFF.

This clone was recorded once. This chain links TRBV4-1 with TRBJ1-2; D remains unclear. CDR1 MGHRA and CDR2 YSYEKL come from the germline V gene. The CDR3 is 11 amino acids. V lost 7 bases and J lost 2, with 5 bases in between. The CDR3 coding sequence is TGCGCCAGCACCTCGAACTATGGCTACACCTTC. Translation gives CASTSNYGYTF.

The V gene is TRBV21-1, the J gene TRBJ1-5. TRBV21-1 is classified as a pseudogene. The CDR3 totals 15 residues. The CDR3 loop reads CASSQGARGLQPQHF. The CDR3 DNA reads as TGTGCCAGCAGCCAAGGGGCCCGGGGGTTACAGCCCCAGCATTTT.

V usage is TRBV7-2 and J usage is TRBJ2-1; the match to TRBD2 covers 12 bases. The CDR3 is 17 amino acids. CDR1 is SGHTA, CDR2 FQGNSA, per germline. V was pared by 3 bases and J by 7 bases, with 10 bases of the junction left unmatched. CDR3 DNA: TGTGCCAGCAGCTTGTACAGACTAGCGGGAGAGTGGAATGAGCAGTTCTTC. It codes for CASSLYRLAGEWNEQFF.

The CDR3 here is CASSLAVGTYEQYF. The DNA of the CDR3 is TGCGCCAGCAGCTTGGCGGTAGGTACCTACGAGCAGTACTTC. The chain has TRBV5-1 and TRBJ2-7; D unclear. V was shortened by 0 bases and J by 2 bases, with 9 bases between the two germline ends. Germline values: CDR1 SGHRS, CDR2 YFSETQ. The CDR3 loop spans 14 amino acids. The variable domain in full, completed from reference TRBV5-1 and TRBJ2-7, reads KAGVTQTPRYLIKTRGQQVTLSCSPISGHRSVSWYQQTPGQGLQFLFEYFSETQRNKGNFPGRFSGRQFSNSRSEMNVSTLELGDSALYLCASSLAVGTYEQYFGPGTRLTVT.

The chain combines TRBV7-2 with TRBJ2-6, with D unclear. Germline V gene sequence: CDR1 SGHTA, CDR2 FQGNSA. This CDR3 contains 15 residues. The V gene lost 5 bases and the J gene lost 1 base, with 9 bases spanning the gap. CDR3 DNA sequence: TGTGCCAGCAGCCCCTCTTTTTCTGGGGCCAACGTCCTGACTTTC. Its translation: CASSPSFSGANVLTF. Combining the CDR3 with reference TRBV7-2 and TRBJ2-6 gives the whole variable domain GAGVSQSPSNKVTEKGKDVELRCDPISGHTALYWYRQSLGQGLEFLIYFQGNSAPDKSGLPSDRFSAERTGGSVSTLTIQRTQQEDSAVYLCASSPSFSGANVLTFGAGSRLTVL.

About this clone: This sample also contains other DNA sequences that code for the same CDR3. The rearrangement joins TRBV6-1 to TRBJ2-3; D remains unclear. Germline V gene sequence: CDR1 MNHNS, CDR2 SASEGT. The CDR3 is 12 residues long. Trimming left V 1 base short and J 3 bases short, with 2 bases between. CDR3 coding DNA: TGTGCCAGCAGTGAAGTTACAGATACGCAGTATTTT. Protein sequence: CASSEVTDTQYF.

This clone appeared a single time. The chain employs TRBV6-5 and TRBJ2-1; no reliable D call. The CDR3 spans 11 residues. V gave up 6 bases and J gave up 10 bases, with 10 bases separating them. The germline CDR1 and CDR2 sequences are MNHEY and SVGAGI. The CDR3 here is CASRSLLEQFF. DNA for the CDR3: TGTGCCAGCAGGTCACTACTCGAGCAGTTCTTC.

Here the CDR3 DNA reads TGTGCCAGTAGTATTGGGACTAGCGACCCCTACGAGCAGTACTTC. Amino acids: CASSIGTSDPYEQYF. V is TRBV19 and J is TRBJ2-7; TRBD2 aligns across 10 bases. Unmatched junction bases numbered 4, after V lost 3 bases and J lost 2 bases. Per germline, CDR1 LNHDA and CDR2 SQIVND (reference sequence). The CDR3 loop spans 15 amino acids.

The CDR3 DNA sequence: TGTGCCAGCAGCTTATCAGGAAAATCAGATACGCAGTATTTT. Translating it yields CASSLSGKSDTQYF. V is TRBV11-3 and J is TRBJ2-3, with D unclear. Germline CDR1 reads SGHNT; CDR2 reads YENEEA. The CDR3 contains 14 residues. Between the trimmed V and J ends, which lost 2 bases and 4 bases, there was a span of 10 bases.

V gene TRBV4-1 combines with J gene TRBJ1-5; D gene uncertain. The CDR3 contains 14 residues. Germline V gene sequence: CDR1 MGHRA, CDR2 YSYEKL. Trimming pared 4 bases from V and 9 bases from J, leaving 16 bases between. CDR3 in amino acids: CASSLNPRPPPQHF. DNA of the CDR3: TGCGCCAGCAGCCTAAATCCAAGACCCCCGCCCCAGCATTTT.

This clone was picked up one time. The chain has TRBV25-1 and TRBJ2-5; the D gene is possibly TRBD1 (5 bases). Trimming removed 4 bases at V and 5 bases at J, with 14 bases between. There are 14 residues in the CDR3. Germline values: CDR1 MGHDK, CDR2 SYGVNS. The CDR3 here is CASSAYLGPETQYF. The CDR3 DNA reads TGTGCCAGCAGTGCATACCTGGGGCCTGAGACCCAGTACTTC.

The chain employs TRBV27 and TRBJ2-7; tentatively, D is TRBD1 (10 bases). CDR3 length equals 18 residues. Germline CDR1 MNHEY, CDR2 SMNVEV (reference sequence). V was cut by 8 bases and J by 2 bases, with 28 bases left in between. CDR3 protein: CASPPGTGAASGTYEQYF. CDR3 nucleotide sequence: TGTGCCAGCCCGCCGGGGACAGGGGCGGCTAGCGGGACCTACGAGCAGTACTTC.

The chain links TRBV2 to TRBJ1-2; tentatively, D is TRBD1 (6 bases). CDR3 length: 14 amino acids. Germline V gene lookup returns CDR1 SNHLY and CDR2 FYNNEI. V lost 5 bases, J lost 4 bases, and 14 bases lay in between. The CDR3 spells CASSQTGTFYGYTF. The CDR3 coding sequence is TGTGCCAGCAGTCAAACAGGGACCTTCTATGGCTACACCTTC.

The sample holds one count of this clone. The genes are TRBV29-1 and TRBJ2-4; D perhaps matches TRBD2 (5 bases). The germline CDR1 and CDR2 sequences are SQVTM and ANQGSEA. Trimming took off 7 bases at V and 2 bases at J, with 6 bases between the two ends. This CDR3 is 11 amino acids long. CDR3 region: CSGGTKNIQYF. The CDR3 DNA reads TGCAGCGGAGGGACCAAAAACATTCAGTACTTC. The full variable domain, with the rest looked up from reference TRBV29-1 and TRBJ2-4, is SAVISQKPSRDICQRGTSLTIQCQVDSQVTMMFWYRQQPGQSLTLIATANQGSEATYESGFVIDKFPISRPNLTFSTLTVSNMSPEDSSIYLCSGGTKNIQYFGAGTRLSVL.

The chain links TRBV7-9 to TRBJ2-7; D unclear. The V gene's germline CDR1 is SEHNR and CDR2 FQNEAQ (reference sequence). The CDR3 is 13 amino acids. Trimming left V 3 bases short and J 1 base short, with 7 bases between. Here the CDR3 reads CASSFSGSYEQYF. The CDR3 DNA reads TGTGCCAGCAGCTTTTCTGGATCCTACGAGCAGTACTTC.

The rearrangement uses TRBV10-3 and TRBJ2-5; D is perhaps TRBD1 or TRBD2 (5 bases each). Germline lookup yields CDR1 ENHRY and CDR2 SYGVKD. Trimming removed 3 bases from V and 4 bases from J, with 18 bases in between. There are 16 residues in the CDR3. CDR3 sequence: CAISDPRGSAGETQYF. The CDR3 DNA sequence: TGTGCCATCAGTGACCCCCGGGGCTCTGCTGGAGAGACCCAGTACTTC.

This sequence joins TRBV11-1 and TRBJ2-1; D gene uncertain. CDR1 is SGHAT and CDR2 is FQDESV in the germline V gene (reference sequence). V shed 1 base and J shed 6 bases, with 13 bases lying between them. This CDR3 is built from 15 residues. CDR3 bases: TGTGCCAGCAGCTTAGGACCCTCTTGGCCCAATGAGCAGTTCTTC. It codes for CASSLGPSWPNEQFF.

The J gene is TRBJ2-7, the V gene TRBV5-4; 11 nucleotides agree with TRBD2. Germline V CDR1 and CDR2: SGHNT, YYREEE (reference sequence). This CDR3 spans 15 amino acids. Trimming took 3 bases from V and 4 from J; bases not matched to a gene: 6. CDR3 sequence reads: CASSSTSGISYEQYF. The CDR3 DNA follows: TGTGCCAGCAGCTCGACTAGCGGGATTTCTTACGAGCAGTACTTC.

V and J are TRBV6-5 and TRBJ1-5, with 10 bases identical to TRBD1. The length of the CDR3 is 14 residues. Germline values: CDR1 MNHEY, CDR2 SVGAGI. The V and J ends lost 7 bases and 4 bases, in that order; junction bases with no gene match: 4. The CDR3 is CASKPGQGNQPQHF. CDR3 DNA sequence: TGTGCCAGCAAACCGGGACAGGGGAATCAGCCCCAGCATTTT.

The J gene is TRBJ2-3, the V gene TRBV11-3; D is ambiguous. The germline gives CDR1 SGHNT, CDR2 YENEEA. The V end was cut by 1 base, the J end by 1 base, with 3 bases between. The CDR3 has 13 amino acids. The CDR3 loop is CASSLVRTDTQYF. CDR3 DNA sequence: TGTGCCAGCAGCTTAGTCCGCACAGATACGCAGTATTTT.

The V gene is TRBV19, the J gene TRBJ1-1, with D perhaps TRBD1 (6 bases). V was trimmed by 3 bases and J by 2 bases, leaving 10 bases between them. In germline, CDR1 is LNHDA, CDR2 SQIVND (reference sequence). CDR3 length: 14 residues. CDR3 nucleotides: TGTGCCAGTAGTATGGGGGGGGCCAACACTGAAGCTTTCTTT. This translates into CASSMGGANTEAFF.

This chain uses TRBV4-1 with TRBJ2-6; TRBD1 aligns across 7 bases. V shed 4 bases, J shed 2 bases, and the junction held 2 bases outside the gene matches. The CDR3 loop spans 15 amino acids. Germline V gene data show CDR1 as MGHRA and CDR2 as YSYEKL. CDR3 bases: TGCGCCAGCAGCCTCACAGGGGCTGGGGCCAACGTCCTGACTTTC. It codes for CASSLTGAGANVLTF.

The V call is TRBV27, the J call TRBJ2-5; 13 nucleotides align to TRBD2. This CDR3 contains 21 residues. Losses at the gene ends were 5 bases for V and 0 bases for J; bases not matched to a gene: 18. The germline gives CDR1 MNHEY, CDR2 SMNVEV (reference sequence). CDR3 DNA sequence: TGTGCCAGCAGTATCTCCCCCCGACAGCCGGGGACTAGCGGGAACCAAGAGACCCAGTACTTC. It codes for CASSISPRQPGTSGNQETQYF.